This T cell receptor (beta chain) was profiled in a study of blood T cell repertoires in COVID-19. Background on the study: Researchers got acute and convalescent COVID-19 samples from the United States, Italy and Spain. Nucleic acid was either cDNA or gDNA, and it came from T cells, B-cell-depleted T cells, or PBMCs.

The CDR3 sequence is 13 residues long. Trimming shortened V by 9 bases and J by 4 bases, and 14 bases separated the two germline ends. The germline CDR1 and CDR2 sequences are KGHDR and SFDVKD. Produced via immunoSEQ multiplex PCR; TCRdb's table is partial and in-frame only. The sample has 250,000 or so clones; roughly 86% are singletons. Sequencing used peripheral blood. This receptor was identified in a man aged 35-49 years with active or convalescent COVID-19. V is TRBV24-1 and J is TRBJ1-2; tentatively, D is TRBD1 (5 bases). The CDR3 sequence: CATGDGGSYGYTF. CDR3 nucleotides: TGTGCCACCGGAGACGGGGGATCCTATGGCTACACCTTC.